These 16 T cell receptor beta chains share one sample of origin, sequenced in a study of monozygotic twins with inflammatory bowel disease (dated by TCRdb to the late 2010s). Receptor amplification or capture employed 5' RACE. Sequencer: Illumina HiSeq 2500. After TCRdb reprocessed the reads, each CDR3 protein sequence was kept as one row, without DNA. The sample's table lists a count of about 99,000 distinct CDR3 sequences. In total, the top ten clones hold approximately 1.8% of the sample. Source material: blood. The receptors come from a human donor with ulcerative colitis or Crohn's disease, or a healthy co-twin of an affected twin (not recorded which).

CDR3 region: CATGASGLNTDTQYF. The V gene is TRBV24-1, the J gene TRBJ2-3; TCRdb picks TRBD2, but there is no DNA to check that call. There are 15 residues in the CDR3. Germline-derived CDR1 and CDR2 are KGHDR and SFDVKD.

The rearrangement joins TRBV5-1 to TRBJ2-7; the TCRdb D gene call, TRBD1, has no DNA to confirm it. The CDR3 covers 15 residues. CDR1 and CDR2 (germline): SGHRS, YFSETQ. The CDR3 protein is CASSPQAVAGFEQYF.

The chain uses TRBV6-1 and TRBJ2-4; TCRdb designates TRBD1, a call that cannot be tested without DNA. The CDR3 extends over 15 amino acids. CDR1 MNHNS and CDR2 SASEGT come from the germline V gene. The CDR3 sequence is CASSGAALAKNIQYF.

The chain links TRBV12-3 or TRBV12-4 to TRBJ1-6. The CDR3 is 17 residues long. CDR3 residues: CASSTTGKSSYNSPLHF.

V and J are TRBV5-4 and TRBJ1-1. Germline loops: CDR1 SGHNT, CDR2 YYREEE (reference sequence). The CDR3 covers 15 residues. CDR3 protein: CASSLLGSSNTEAFF. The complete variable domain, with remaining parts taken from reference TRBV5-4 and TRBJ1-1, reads ETGVTQSPTHLIKTRGQQVTLRCSSQSGHNTVSWYQQALGQGPQFIFQYYREEENGRGNFPPRFSGLQFPNYSSELNVNALELDDSALYLCASSLLGSSNTEAFFGQGTRLTVV.

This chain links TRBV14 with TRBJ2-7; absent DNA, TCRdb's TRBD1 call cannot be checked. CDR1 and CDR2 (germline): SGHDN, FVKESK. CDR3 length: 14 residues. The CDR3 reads CASSVRDGYYEQYF.

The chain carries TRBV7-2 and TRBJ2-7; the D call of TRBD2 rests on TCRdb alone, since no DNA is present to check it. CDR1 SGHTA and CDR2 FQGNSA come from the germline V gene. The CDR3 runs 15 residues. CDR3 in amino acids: CASSLAPAVSYEQYF.

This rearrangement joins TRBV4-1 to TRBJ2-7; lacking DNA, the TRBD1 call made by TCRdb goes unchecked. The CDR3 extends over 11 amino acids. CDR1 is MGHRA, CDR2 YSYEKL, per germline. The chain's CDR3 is CASSRQGEQYF.

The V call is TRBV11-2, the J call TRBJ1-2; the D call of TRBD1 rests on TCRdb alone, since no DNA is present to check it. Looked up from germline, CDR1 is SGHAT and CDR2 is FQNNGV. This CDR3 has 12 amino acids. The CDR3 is CASSPQGYGYTF.

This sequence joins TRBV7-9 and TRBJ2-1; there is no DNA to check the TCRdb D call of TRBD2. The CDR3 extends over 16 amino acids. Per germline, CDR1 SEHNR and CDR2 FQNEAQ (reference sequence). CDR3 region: CASSPQGLQNNDEQFF.

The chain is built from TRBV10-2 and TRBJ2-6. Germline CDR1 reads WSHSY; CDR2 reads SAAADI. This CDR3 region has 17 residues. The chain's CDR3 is CASSEPGRISGANVLTF.

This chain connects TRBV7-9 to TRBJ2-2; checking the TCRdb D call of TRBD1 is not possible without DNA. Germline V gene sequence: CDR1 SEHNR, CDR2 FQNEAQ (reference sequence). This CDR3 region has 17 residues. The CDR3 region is CASISSGQGANTGELFF.

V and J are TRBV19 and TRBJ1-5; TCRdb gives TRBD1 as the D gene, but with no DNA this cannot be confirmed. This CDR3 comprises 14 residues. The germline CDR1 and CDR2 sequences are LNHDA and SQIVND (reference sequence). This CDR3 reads CASSTDRVAQPQHF.

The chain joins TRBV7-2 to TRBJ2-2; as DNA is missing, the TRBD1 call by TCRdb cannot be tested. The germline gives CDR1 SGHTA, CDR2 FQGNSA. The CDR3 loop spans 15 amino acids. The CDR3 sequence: CATLPGTANTGELFF.

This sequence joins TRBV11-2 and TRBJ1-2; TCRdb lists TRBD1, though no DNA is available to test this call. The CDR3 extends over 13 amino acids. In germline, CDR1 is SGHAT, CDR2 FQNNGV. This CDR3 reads CASSQQGTGGYTF.

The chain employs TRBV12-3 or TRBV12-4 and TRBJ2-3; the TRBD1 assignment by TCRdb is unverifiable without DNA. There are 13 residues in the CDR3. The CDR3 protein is CASSFFKGGTQYF.